This T cell receptor beta chain emerged from a study of tissue T cells after allogeneic stem cell transplantation. The V gene lost 0 bases and the J gene lost 0 bases, with 7 bases spanning the gap. Germline V lookup: CDR1 NSQYPW, CDR2 LRSPGD (reference sequence). The CDR3 covers 15 residues. Note on this clone: Gene names refer to mouse genes. The read ends 1 residue shy of where the CDR3 ends; the end is completed using the germline J gene.

Measured with immunoSEQ multiplex PCR; TCRdb has only the in-frame clones, and not every one. The sample consists of roughly 51,000 clones, about three quarters of them appearing once. This receptor was taken from a pool of C57BL/6 mice in good health. The gene calls are TRBV1 and TRBJ2-4, with a possible D match to TRBD1 (5 bases). Sequencing input: sorted cells pooled from one or two spleens. The CDR3 is CTCSADAGSQNTLYF. The DNA read from the CDR3 is TGCACCTGCAGTGCAGATGCAGGGAGTCAAAACACCTTGTAC.